This entry concerns a single T cell receptor (beta chain). Antigen specificity is unknown. The record originates from a study of cytomegalovirus exposure and HLA in healthy donors. About the study: Per a later analysis, the approximately 620 first-cohort and some 130 validation repertoires shared one platform. Study results and caveats: The study put 160 or so TCR beta chains on its list as cytomegalovirus-associated. Most TCR sequences were seen very rarely across donors, but some public TCRs occurred in many.

Assay used: immunoSEQ multiplex PCR; TCRdb lists only in-frame clones, some missing. The profile shows tens of thousands of clones, 94% of them singletons. The clonotype was recovered from a woman younger than 35 in good health and CMV-seropositive. Material for sequencing was PBMCs.

The CDR3 sequence is CASSYGTGGQETQYF. In nucleotides, the CDR3 is TGTGCCAGCAGCTACGGGACAGGGGGCCAAGAGACCCAGTACTTC. This sequence joins TRBV7-2 and TRBJ2-5; 11 bases line up with TRBD1. Looked up from germline, CDR1 is SGHTA and CDR2 is FQGNSA. The CDR3 runs 15 residues. J was trimmed by 1 base and V by 4 bases; bases with no gene match: 2.